Below, 11 T cell receptor beta chains from the same sample are listed, as sequenced in a study of blood T cell repertoires in COVID-19. Profiling relied on immunoSEQ multiplex PCR, and the TCRdb table lists in-frame clones only, not all of them. Here the sample spans roughly 60,000 clones, approximately 90% being singletons. Sequenced input: peripheral blood. Every receptor here comes from a human donor with acute or convalescent COVID-19. The donor label of this sample is uncertain.

The chain combines TRBV30 with TRBJ2-5; 14 bases are a match to TRBD2. Looked up from germline, CDR1 is GTSNPN and CDR2 is SVGIG (reference sequence). V gave up 3 bases and J gave up 4 bases; unmatched junction bases: 10. This CDR3 is 17 amino acids long. CDR3 nucleotide sequence: TGTGCCTGGAGCCTGCTCCCGGGACTAGCGGGGGTAGAGACCCAGTACTTC. Translated, it gives CAWSLLPGLAGVETQYF. The whole variable domain, remainder taken from reference TRBV30 and TRBJ2-5, is SQTIHQWPATLVQPVGSPLSLECTVEGTSNPNLYWYRQAAGRGLQLLFYSVGIGQISSEVPQNLSASRPQDRQFILSSKKLLLSDSGFYLCAWSLLPGLAGVETQYFGPGTRLLVL.

The V and J genes are TRBV28 and TRBJ1-3; D is possibly TRBD1 (5 bases). This CDR3 is built from 15 residues. With 6 bases removed from V and 0 bases from J, the gap between germline ends came to 12 bases. Germline assignment: CDR1 MDHEN and CDR2 SYDVKM. The CDR3 coding sequence is TGTGCCAGCAGCAGGGTTCTCAGCTCTGGAAACACCATATATTTT. Translated, it gives CASSRVLSSGNTIYF.

This clone has more than one count but fewer than ten. The V call is TRBV19, the J call TRBJ1-2, with 10 bases lining up with TRBD1. CDR3 size: 15 residues. J lost 4 bases, V lost 3 bases, and 5 bases had no gene match. Germline lookup yields CDR1 LNHDA and CDR2 SQIVND (reference sequence). CDR3 amino acids: CASSIDRDRGYGYTF. The CDR3 DNA follows: TGTGCCAGTAGTATTGACAGGGACAGGGGCTATGGCTACACCTTC.

V usage is TRBV18 and J usage is TRBJ1-6; D unresolved. CDR1 and CDR2 (germline): KGHSH, LQKENI. Trimming removed 4 bases at V and 10 bases at J, with 14 bases between. The length of the CDR3 is 14 residues. CDR3: CASSLDRGKSPLHF. In DNA, the CDR3 is TGTGCCAGCTCACTCGACCGAGGGAAATCACCCCTCCACTTT.

The chain uses TRBV25-1 and TRBJ1-1; 10 bases map to TRBD1. In germline, CDR1 is MGHDK, CDR2 SYGVNS. The J segment lost 5 bases and the V segment lost 6 bases, leaving 6 bases of the junction unmatched. The CDR3 totals 14 residues. The CDR3 loop is CASSGGQGFTEAFF. CDR3 coding DNA: TGTGCCAGCAGCGGGGGACAGGGGTTTACTGAAGCTTTCTTT.

V and J are TRBV30 and TRBJ1-1; TRBD1 aligns across 8 bases. Germline V gene data show CDR1 as GTSNPN and CDR2 as SVGIG (reference sequence). J gave up 1 base and V 8 bases, and 3 bases lay outside the gene matches. This CDR3 is 12 amino acids long. Here the CDR3 DNA reads TGTGCCGGCGACAGGGGGAACACTGAAGCTTTCTTT. Translating gives CAGDRGNTEAFF. Full variable domain (remainder filled in from reference TRBV30 and TRBJ1-1): SQTIHQWPATLVQPVGSPLSLECTVEGTSNPNLYWYRQAAGRGLQLLFYSVGIGQISSEVPQNLSASRPQDRQFILSSKKLLLSDSGFYLCAGDRGNTEAFFGQGTRLTVV.

The V call is TRBV25-1, the J call TRBJ1-2; D is ambiguous. The CDR3 is made up of 13 amino acids. Germline CDR1 and CDR2: MGHDK and SYGVNS. The CDR3 DNA reads TGTGCAACCGGGTTCCCATCAAACTATGGCTACACCTTC. This sequence encodes CATGFPSNYGYTF.

Notes on this clone: Other DNA sequences in this specimen translate into the identical CDR3. This chain uses TRBV18 with TRBJ1-1; TRBD1 aligns across 11 bases. The CDR3 length is 15 residues. V shed 2 bases, J shed 4 bases, and the junction held 3 bases outside the gene matches. CDR1 is KGHSH and CDR2 is LQKENI in the germline V gene. CDR3 nucleotide sequence: TGTGCCAGCTCACCAGGGACAGGGGGGATCACTGAAGCTTTCTTT. This gives the protein CASSPGTGGITEAFF.

V gene TRBV4-1 combines with J gene TRBJ2-7, with D uncertain. V lost 3 bases to trimming and J lost 3 bases, with 12 bases between them. The CDR3 runs to 14 residues. CDR1 is MGHRA and CDR2 is YSYEKL in the germline V gene. CDR3 coding DNA: TGCGCCAGCAGCCATAGCAGCAGAAACTACGAGCAGTACTTC. This encodes CASSHSSRNYEQYF.

The chain is built from TRBV11-2 and TRBJ2-5; possible D gene TRBD1, 5 bases. The CDR3 totals 14 residues. V lost 1 base to trimming and J lost 5 bases, with 11 bases between them. The germline gives CDR1 SGHAT, CDR2 FQNNGV. The CDR3 DNA follows: TGTGCCAGCAGCTTAGTGCCAGGGCTGGAGACCCAGTACTTC. As protein: CASSLVPGLETQYF.

This clone was seen only a few times. The CDR3 ends on some other residue instead of the conserved phenylalanine or tryptophan, so this is likely a read error. Because the CDR3's place on the DNA is in doubt, the DNA is left out and the CDR3 is given as listed by TCRdb. V and J are TRBV5-1 and TRBJ2-7; the table's D call of TRBD1 was not tested on the DNA. Germline V lookup: CDR1 SGHRS, CDR2 YFSETQ. 14 amino acids form the CDR3, both terminal residues included. CDR3: CASRTWPGQGRIHY.